This note documents a single T cell receptor beta chain sequence. The antigen remains unidentified. The sample originates from a study of tumor-infiltrating lymphocytes in localized non-small cell lung cancer. Measured with immunoSEQ multiplex PCR; TCRdb has only the in-frame clones, and not every one. The data hold approximately 3,000 clones, with 43% observed a single time. Germline CDR1 and CDR2: SNHLY and FYNNEI. This CDR3 has 12 residues. V lost 4 bases, J lost 4 bases, and 5 bases lay in between. Findings of the study overall: Only some patients had TCR sequencing, depending on available tissue.

Sequencing was carried out using uninvolved lung tissue not adjacent to the tumor. The chain is built from TRBV2 and TRBJ1-5; D call uncertain. The TCR originated in a human donor with non-small cell lung cancer. The CDR3 region has the DNA TGTGCCAGCAGTGGAAATAATCAGCCCCAGCATTTT. It encodes CASSGNNQPQHF.